The 11 T cell receptor beta chains in this list originate from one sample, sequenced in a study of shared clonotypes between healthy human individuals. The method was immunoSEQ multiplex PCR; TCRdb's version includes in-frame clones alone and lacks a portion of them. Among some 1.5 million clones listed, approximately 98% were seen once. Sequencing was carried out using naive CD4+ T cells sorted from blood. Subset here: CD45RA+ positively selected. The receptors were gathered from a man aged 25 to 40 in good health.

The J gene is TRBJ1-2, the V gene TRBV5-8; D is possibly TRBD1 (5 bases). This CDR3 has 15 amino acids. Germline loops: CDR1 SGHTS, CDR2 YDEGEE. V dropped 0 bases and J dropped 5 bases, with 14 bases sitting between them. This CDR3 reads CASSLVEGRGYGYTF. CDR3 in DNA: TGTGCCAGCAGCTTGGTTGAGGGGAGGGGTTATGGCTACACCTTC.

The V gene is TRBV29-1, the J gene TRBJ2-2, with D tentatively TRBD1 or TRBD2 (5 bases each). Trimming left V 6 bases short and J 2 bases short, with 16 bases between. The CDR3 runs to 15 residues. Germline CDR1 and CDR2: SQVTM and ANQGSEA. CDR3 coding DNA: TGCAGCGTCCTAGCAAGGACAAGTAACACCGGGGAGCTGTTTTTT. Translation gives CSVLARTSNTGELFF.

V gene TRBV4-2 combines with J gene TRBJ2-1; D is unclear. This CDR3 is built from 12 residues. Germline lookup yields CDR1 LGHNA and CDR2 YNFKEQ. Trimming removed 4 bases at V and 10 bases at J, with 11 bases between. CDR3 in DNA: TGTGCCAGCAGCCCTTTTGAAGGAGAGCAGTTCTTC. Its protein product is CASSPFEGEQFF.

Of note for this clone: Other DNA sequences in this specimen translate into the identical CDR3. V gene TRBV28 combines with J gene TRBJ2-5; TRBD2 aligns across 8 bases. The CDR3 extends over 14 amino acids. Unmatched junction bases numbered 7, after V lost 5 bases and J lost 5 bases. Germline V gene lookup returns CDR1 MDHEN and CDR2 SYDVKM. CDR3 coding DNA: TGTGCCAGCAGTCCCAGCGGGAGCAGGGAGACCCAGTACTTC. This sequence encodes CASSPSGSRETQYF.

This sequence joins TRBV6-5 and TRBJ2-2; D uncertain. The germline V and J ends were trimmed by 8 bases and 4 bases, with 8 bases remaining between them. Germline values: CDR1 MNHEY, CDR2 SVGAGI. This CDR3 spans 12 amino acids. CDR3 DNA: TGTGCCAGCGTGGCTCCCACCGGGGAGCTGTTTTTT. Protein sequence: CASVAPTGELFF.

This clone was picked up a small number of times. Other DNA sequences of this sample code for an identical CDR3. The V call is TRBV19, the J call TRBJ2-3; no clear D. CDR3 length: 13 residues. V gave up 5 bases and J gave up 0 bases, with 6 bases separating them. Germline V lookup: CDR1 LNHDA, CDR2 SQIVND (reference sequence). CDR3 amino acids: CASSADSTDTQYF. For the CDR3, the DNA is TGTGCCAGTAGTGCCGACAGCACAGATACGCAGTATTTT.

The V gene is TRBV18, the J gene TRBJ2-1; the match to TRBD2 covers 7 bases. With 3 bases clipped from V and 2 bases from J, the junction kept 7 bases outside the gene matches. CDR1 is KGHSH and CDR2 is LQKENI in the germline V gene. The CDR3 loop spans 16 amino acids. DNA for the CDR3: TGTGCCAGCTCACCCCCCGGGACTACACCCTACAATGAGCAGTTCTTC. It is translated as CASSPPGTTPYNEQFF.

The V gene is TRBV28, the J gene TRBJ2-3, with D perhaps matching TRBD2 (5 bases). Between the trimmed V and J ends, which lost 10 bases and 0 bases, there was a span of 11 bases. The CDR3 contains 13 residues. The germline gives CDR1 MDHEN, CDR2 SYDVKM. CDR3: CATVATSTDTQYF. For the CDR3, the DNA is TGTGCCACCGTAGCGACCAGCACAGATACGCAGTATTTT.

The gene calls are TRBV6-1 and TRBJ2-3; D is unclear. The germline V gene encodes CDR1 MNHNS and CDR2 SASEGT. V dropped 3 bases and J dropped 2 bases, with 12 bases sitting between them. This CDR3 is 15 amino acids long. Here the CDR3 reads CASSEAETFTDTQYF. The CDR3 DNA follows: TGTGCCAGCAGTGAGGCAGAGACCTTCACAGATACGCAGTATTTT.

J is TRBJ2-5 and V is TRBV28; TRBD1 matches 10 bases. V shed 5 bases, J shed 5 bases, and the junction held 5 bases outside the gene matches. The CDR3 covers 14 residues. The germline V gene encodes CDR1 MDHEN and CDR2 SYDVKM. This chain's CDR3 is CASSVTGGRETQYF. Here the CDR3 DNA reads TGTGCCAGCAGTGTGACAGGGGGCAGGGAGACCCAGTACTTC.

This chain connects TRBV2 to TRBJ2-2; TRBD1 matches at 8 bases. The CDR3 totals 16 residues. Germline lookup yields CDR1 SNHLY and CDR2 FYNNEI. J lost 4 bases, V lost 8 bases, and 12 bases had no gene match. The CDR3 sequence is CASAFQGAPSTGELFF. The CDR3 bases are TGTGCCAGCGCCTTTCAGGGGGCGCCGAGCACCGGGGAGCTGTTTTTT.